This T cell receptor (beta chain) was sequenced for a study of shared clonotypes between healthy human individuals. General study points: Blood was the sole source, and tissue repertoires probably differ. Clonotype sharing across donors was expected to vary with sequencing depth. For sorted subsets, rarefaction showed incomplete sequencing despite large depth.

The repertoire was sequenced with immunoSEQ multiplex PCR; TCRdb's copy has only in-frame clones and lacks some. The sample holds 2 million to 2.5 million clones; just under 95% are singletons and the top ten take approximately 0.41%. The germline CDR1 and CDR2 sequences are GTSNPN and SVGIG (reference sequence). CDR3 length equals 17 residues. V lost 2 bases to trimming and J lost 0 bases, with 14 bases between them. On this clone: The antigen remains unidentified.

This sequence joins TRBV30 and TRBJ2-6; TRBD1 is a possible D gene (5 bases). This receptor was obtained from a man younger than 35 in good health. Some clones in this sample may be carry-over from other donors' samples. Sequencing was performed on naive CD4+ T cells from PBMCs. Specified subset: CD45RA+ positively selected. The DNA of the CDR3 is TGTGCCTGGAGTAATGGCCAGGGCCTCTCTGGGGCCAACGTCCTGACTTTC. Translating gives CAWSNGQGLSGANVLTF.